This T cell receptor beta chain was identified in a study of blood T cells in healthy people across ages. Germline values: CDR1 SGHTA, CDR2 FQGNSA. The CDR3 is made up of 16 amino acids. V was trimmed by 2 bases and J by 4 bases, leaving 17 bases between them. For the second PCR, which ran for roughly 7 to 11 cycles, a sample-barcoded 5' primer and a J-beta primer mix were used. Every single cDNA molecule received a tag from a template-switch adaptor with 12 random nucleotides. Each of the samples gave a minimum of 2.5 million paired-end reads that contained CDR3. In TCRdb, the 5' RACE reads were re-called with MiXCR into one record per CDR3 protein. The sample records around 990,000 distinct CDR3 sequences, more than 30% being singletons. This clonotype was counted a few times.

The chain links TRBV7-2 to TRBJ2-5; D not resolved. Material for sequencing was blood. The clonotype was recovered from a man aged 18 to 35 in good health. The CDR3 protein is CASSLSWTRRGETQYF. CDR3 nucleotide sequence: TGTGCCAGCAGCTTATCCTGGACCCGAAGAGGAGAGACCCAGTACTTC. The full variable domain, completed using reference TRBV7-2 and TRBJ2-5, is GAGVSQSPSNKVTEKGKDVELRCDPISGHTALYWYRQSLGQGLEFLIYFQGNSAPDKSGLPSDRFSAERTGGSVSTLTIQRTQQEDSAVYLCASSLSWTRRGETQYFGPGTRLLVL.